This passage covers 14 T cell receptor beta chains from one sample sequenced in a study of beta chain features in type 1 diabetes (dated 2018 in TCRdb). The study at large found these results: Type 1 diabetes patients showed a moderate but significant shortening of TCRB CDR3 length in all four CD4+ subsets.

Their recognized antigens are unknown. The library was obtained by the immunoSEQ multiplex PCR assay. The entire isolated RNA was reverse transcribed using the High Capacity cDNA Reverse Transcription Kit, and thus expressed TCRB transcripts were sequenced. In TCRdb, the immuneACCESS table is reduced to in-frame sequences with V and J assigned. These tables do not hold every clone; where another copy was compared, an unresolved V gene accounts for under half, and the others remain unexplained. This sample gives a few hundred thousand clones in total; around 24% of them show up just once. Around 0.011% of the sample lies in the top ten. Sequencing used naive CD4+ T cells from blood. The intended sense of this specimen's cell subset or site label: true naive CD4+ T cells. Receptor source: a woman in her 30s with type 1 diabetes.

J is TRBJ2-7 and V is TRBV5-6; D is undetermined. The V gene lost 0 bases and the J gene lost 0 bases, with 10 bases spanning the gap. The CDR3 covers 15 residues. In germline, CDR1 is SGHDT, CDR2 YYEEEE. Here the CDR3 DNA reads TGTGCCAGCAGCTTGGGAGAAACCCACTCCTACGAGCAGTACTTC. Protein sequence: CASSLGETHSYEQYF. Together with reference TRBV5-6 and TRBJ2-7, the CDR3 gives the full variable domain: DAGVTQSPTHLIKTRGQQVTLRCSPKSGHDTVSWYQQALGQGPQFIFQYYEEEERQRGNFPDRFSGHQFPNYSSELNVNALLLGDSALYLCASSLGETHSYEQYFGPGTRLTVT.

The sample holds a few counts of this clone. This rearrangement joins TRBV6-6 to TRBJ1-1, with 10 positions matching TRBD1. The CDR3 totals 13 residues. The germline V gene encodes CDR1 MNHNY and CDR2 SVGAGI (reference sequence). V shed 2 bases and J 8 bases; nucleotides not matched to a gene: 2. CDR3 nucleotide sequence: TGTGCCAGCAGTTACCCGGACAGGGGGGAAGCTTTCTTT. This encodes CASSYPDRGEAFF.

V and J are TRBV9 and TRBJ2-5; 7 bases fit TRBD1. This CDR3 is built from 16 residues. With 0 bases clipped from V and 1 base from J, the junction kept 6 bases outside the gene matches. The V gene's germline CDR1 is SGDLS and CDR2 YYNGEE. The CDR3 DNA sequence: TGTGCCAGCAGCGTAGGAGGGGGACAGACCCAAGAGACCCAGTACTTC. It is translated as CASSVGGGQTQETQYF.

The rearrangement joins TRBV14 to TRBJ2-1, with TRBD2 as a possible D gene (5 bases). The V gene lost 6 bases and the J gene lost 8 bases, with 20 bases spanning the gap. This CDR3 comprises 15 residues. CDR1 is SGHDN and CDR2 is FVKESK in the germline V gene. CDR3 residues: CASSPLGVTVDEQFF. DNA of the CDR3: TGTGCCAGCAGTCCACTCGGGGTGACCGTTGATGAGCAGTTCTTC.

In its sample, this clone was seen a few times. V gene TRBV5-4 combines with J gene TRBJ2-1; possible D gene TRBD2, 6 bases. The CDR3 totals 16 residues. Germline CDR1 reads SGHNT; CDR2 reads YYREEE (reference sequence). The V end was cut by 3 bases, the J end by 12 bases, with 25 bases between. The CDR3 nucleotides read TGTGCCAGCAGCTCCGCCGTGGGGACTTACCCCTTCGGGCAGTTCTTC. Translation gives CASSSAVGTYPFGQFF.

The genes are TRBV21-1 and TRBJ2-7; the D call in the table, TRBD2, was not verified against the DNA. TRBV21-1 is a documented pseudogene. This CDR3 region has 13 residues. This chain's CDR3 is CASSPRGYYEQYF. DNA of the CDR3: TGTGCCAGCAGCCCCCGGGGGTACTACGAGCAGTACTTC.

This clone was observed once. Other DNA sequences in the same sample also yield this CDR3. CDR3 coding DNA: TGCAGCGTCGTTGGACTCCAAGAGACCCAGTACTTC. Protein: CSVVGLQETQYF. The V and J genes are TRBV29-1 and TRBJ2-5, with D tentatively TRBD2 (5 bases). The CDR3 extends over 12 amino acids. The V and J ends lost 6 bases and 1 base respectively, with 9 bases between them. CDR1 SQVTM and CDR2 ANQGSEA come from the germline V gene.

The V and J genes are TRBV25-1 and TRBJ2-1; possibly TRBD2 for D (5 bases). Germline V CDR1 and CDR2: MGHDK, SYGVNS. Trimming removed 8 bases from V and 4 bases from J, with 15 bases in between. The CDR3 is 14 amino acids. CDR3 in amino acids: CASAGSMGYNEQFF. Written as DNA, the CDR3 is TGTGCCAGCGCGGGCAGTATGGGTTACAATGAGCAGTTCTTC.

The V gene is TRBV27, the J gene TRBJ1-1; D is perhaps TRBD1 (5 bases). The CDR3 length is 14 residues. The V gene's germline CDR1 is MNHEY and CDR2 SMNVEV (reference sequence). V lost 2 bases to trimming and J lost 5 bases, with 12 bases between them. CDR3 DNA: TGTGCCAGCAGTTTAGCGGGGGTAGGGACTGAAGCTTTCTTT. Translated: CASSLAGVGTEAFF.

This chain joins TRBV19 and TRBJ2-2; no definite D call. The V end was cut by 3 bases, the J end by 0 bases, with 11 bases between. CDR1 is LNHDA, CDR2 SQIVND, per germline (reference sequence). CDR3 length: 16 residues. The CDR3 loop is CASSILGSTNTGELFF. CDR3 nucleotides: TGTGCCAGTAGTATCCTAGGCAGCACGAACACCGGGGAGCTGTTTTTT.

In this sample, this clone turned up a few times. The chain has TRBV19 and TRBJ2-7; no reliable D call. Trimming took off 5 bases at V and 0 bases at J, with 8 bases between the two ends. This CDR3 contains 13 residues. Germline CDR1 and CDR2: LNHDA and SQIVND (reference sequence). The CDR3 protein is CASSLYSSYEQYF. The CDR3 DNA is TGTGCCAGTAGTTTATACAGCTCCTACGAGCAGTACTTC.

V and J are TRBV5-4 and TRBJ1-1, with 7 bases that match TRBD1. The germline gives CDR1 SGHNT, CDR2 YYREEE (reference sequence). With V trimmed by 5 bases and J by 1 base, 5 bases remained unmatched. The CDR3 loop spans 14 amino acids. CDR3: CASSPGTENTEAFF. CDR3 nucleotide sequence: TGTGCCAGCAGTCCGGGGACAGAGAACACTGAAGCTTTCTTT.

This chain connects TRBV29-1 to TRBJ2-4; 7 bases are a match to TRBD1. V shed 8 bases and J 10 bases; nucleotides not matched to a gene: 11. The length of the CDR3 is 12 residues. Germline values: CDR1 SQVTM, CDR2 ANQGSEA. CDR3 sequence reads: CSLPSGTAIQYF. The CDR3 nucleotides are TGCAGCCTGCCCTCCGGGACAGCAATTCAGTACTTC.

The chain joins TRBV2 to TRBJ1-5; 7 positions match TRBD1. Germline CDR1 SNHLY, CDR2 FYNNEI. The CDR3 length is 13 residues. J gave up 4 bases and V 9 bases, and 6 bases lay outside the gene matches. In nucleotides, the CDR3 is TGTGCCAGTCGGGGGACAGCTAATCAGCCCCAGCATTTT. Translated, it gives CASRGTANQPQHF.